The present T cell receptor (beta chain) was sequenced within a study of cytomegalovirus exposure and HLA in healthy donors. Whole-study context: The same platform used for the 666 first-cohort repertoires was also used for the 120 or so validation repertoires, as a later analysis reported. Whole-study findings and limits: Some public TCRs appeared in many individuals, while most sequences were rare. As was reported, the classifier diagnosed cytomegalovirus status with high specificity and sensitivity. Through in vitro validation, three CMV-associated chains were shown to be specific for CMV antigens.

The method was immunoSEQ multiplex PCR; TCRdb's version includes in-frame clones alone and lacks a portion of them. This table has 50,000 to 70,000 clones, roughly 96% appearing once. In germline, CDR1 is SGHNT, CDR2 YYREEE (reference sequence). The CDR3 covers 15 residues. The V end was cut by 2 bases, the J end by 3 bases, with 14 bases between. Concerning this clone: Antigen specificity is unknown.

The sequence derives from a woman younger than 35 in good health and CMV-seropositive. V is TRBV5-4 and J is TRBJ1-2; D is unresolved. The specimen sequenced was PBMCs. The CDR3 spells CASSFRQDVYYGYTF. The CDR3 DNA is TGTGCCAGCAGCTTTAGGCAGGATGTGTACTATGGCTACACCTTC.